Sequencing of this TCR beta chain was carried out in a study of shared clonotypes between healthy human individuals. The germline gives CDR1 SEHNR, CDR2 FQNEAQ (reference sequence). With 1 base removed from V and 0 bases from J, the gap between germline ends came to 9 bases. The CDR3 loop spans 15 amino acids. Study-wide results and caveats: The diversity represented, both genetic and in exposure history, was limited by few donors.

Worth noting for this clone: No antigen is known for it.

The input for sorted-subset replicate PCRs was approximately 190 ng DNA, tens of thousands of T cell genomes. Sequencing was performed with immunoSEQ multiplex PCR; in TCRdb, only in-frame clones are kept and a portion is missing. The data show around 2,100,000 clones, less than 95% seen once. Naive CD8 cells were CD45RO-negative, positively selected for CCR7, excluding terminally differentiated effector memory CD45RA+ cells. Caucasian adults living in Nashville, Tennessee, provided all samples. The chain recombines TRBV7-9 with TRBJ1-2, with D unresolved. The source of this sequence is a man between 18 and 35 years old in good health. Sequencing input: naive CD8+ T cells sorted from blood. CDR3 amino acids: CASSLVAEANYGYTF. DNA of the CDR3: TGTGCCAGCAGCTTAGTAGCCGAAGCTAACTATGGCTACACCTTC. Looking up the rest from reference TRBV7-9 and TRBJ1-2 gives the full variable domain: DTGVSQNPRHKITKRGQNVTFRCDPISEHNRLYWYRQTLGQGPEFLTYFQNEAQLEKSRLLSDRFSAERPKGSFSTLEIQRTEQGDSAMYLCASSLVAEANYGYTFGSGTRLTVV.